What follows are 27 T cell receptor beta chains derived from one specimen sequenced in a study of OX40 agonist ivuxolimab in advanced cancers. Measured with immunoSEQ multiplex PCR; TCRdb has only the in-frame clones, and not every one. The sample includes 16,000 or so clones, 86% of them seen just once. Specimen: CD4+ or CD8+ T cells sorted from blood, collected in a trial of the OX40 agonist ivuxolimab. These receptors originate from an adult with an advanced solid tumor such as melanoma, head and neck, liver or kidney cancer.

The CDR3 sequence: CASSLPGEKLFF. CDR3 sequence (DNA): TGTGCCAGCAGTTTACCCGGTGAAAAACTGTTTTTT. The J gene is TRBJ1-4, the V gene TRBV28; D is undetermined. Per the germline V gene, CDR1 is MDHEN and CDR2 is SYDVKM. The CDR3 totals 12 residues. The germline V and J ends were trimmed by 2 bases and 7 bases, with 5 bases remaining between them. Complete variable domain (other parts from reference TRBV28 and TRBJ1-4): DVKVTQSSRYLVKRTGEKVFLECVQDMDHENMFWYRQDPGLGLRLIYFSYDVKMKEKGDIPEGYSVSREKKERFSLILESASTNQTSMYLCASSLPGEKLFFGSGTQLSVL.

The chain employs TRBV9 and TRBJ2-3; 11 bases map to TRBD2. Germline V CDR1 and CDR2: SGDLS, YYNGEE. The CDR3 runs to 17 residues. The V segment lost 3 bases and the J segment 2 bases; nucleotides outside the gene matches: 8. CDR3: CASSERGTSGVTDTQYF. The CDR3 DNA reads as TGTGCCAGCAGCGAGAGAGGGACTAGCGGAGTCACAGATACGCAGTATTTT.

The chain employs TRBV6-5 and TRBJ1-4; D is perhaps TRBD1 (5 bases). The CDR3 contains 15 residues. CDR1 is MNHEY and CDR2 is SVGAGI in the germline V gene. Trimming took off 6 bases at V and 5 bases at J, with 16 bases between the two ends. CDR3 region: CASSSGQALNEKLFF. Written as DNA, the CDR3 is TGTGCCAGCAGCTCCGGACAAGCCCTAAATGAAAAACTGTTTTTT.

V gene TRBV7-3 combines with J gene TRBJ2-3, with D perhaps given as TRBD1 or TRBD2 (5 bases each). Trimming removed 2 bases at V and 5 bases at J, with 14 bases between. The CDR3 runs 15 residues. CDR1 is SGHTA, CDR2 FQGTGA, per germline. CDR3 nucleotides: TGTGCCAGCAGCTTAGTACGTGGGGGTGAAGATACGCAGTATTTT. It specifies CASSLVRGGEDTQYF.

The CDR3 DNA follows: TGTGCCAGTAGTATAGGACAGGCCTACGAGCAGTACTTC. Translating gives CASSIGQAYEQYF. The chain employs TRBV19 and TRBJ2-5; the D gene is possibly TRBD1 (6 bases). The J call is doubtful: the DNA matches TRBJ2-7 better. The CDR3 is 13 residues long. Germline V lookup: CDR1 LNHDA, CDR2 SQIVND (reference sequence).

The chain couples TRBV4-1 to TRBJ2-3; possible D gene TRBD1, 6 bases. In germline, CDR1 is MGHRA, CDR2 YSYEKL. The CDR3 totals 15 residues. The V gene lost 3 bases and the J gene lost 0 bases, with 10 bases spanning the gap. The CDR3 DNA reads TGCGCCAGCAGCCACCGGGACACAAGCACAGATACGCAGTATTTT. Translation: CASSHRDTSTDTQYF.

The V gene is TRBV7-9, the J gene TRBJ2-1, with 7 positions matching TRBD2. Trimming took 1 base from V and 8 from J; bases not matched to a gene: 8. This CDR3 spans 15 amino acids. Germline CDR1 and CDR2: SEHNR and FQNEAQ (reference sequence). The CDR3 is CASSLGGGRADEQFF. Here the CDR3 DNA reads TGTGCCAGCAGCTTAGGCGGCGGGAGAGCAGATGAGCAGTTCTTC. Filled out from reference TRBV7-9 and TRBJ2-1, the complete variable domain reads DTGVSQNPRHKITKRGQNVTFRCDPISEHNRLYWYRQTLGQGPEFLTYFQNEAQLEKSRLLSDRFSAERPKGSFSTLEIQRTEQGDSAMYLCASSLGGGRADEQFFGPGTRLTVL.

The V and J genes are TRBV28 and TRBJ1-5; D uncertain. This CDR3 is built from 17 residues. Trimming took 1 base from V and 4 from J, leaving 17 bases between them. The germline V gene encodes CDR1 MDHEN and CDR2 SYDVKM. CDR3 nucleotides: TGTGCCAGCAGTTTATCCCTTTTGGGGATTTGGAATCAGCCCCAGCATTTT. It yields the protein CASSLSLLGIWNQPQHF.

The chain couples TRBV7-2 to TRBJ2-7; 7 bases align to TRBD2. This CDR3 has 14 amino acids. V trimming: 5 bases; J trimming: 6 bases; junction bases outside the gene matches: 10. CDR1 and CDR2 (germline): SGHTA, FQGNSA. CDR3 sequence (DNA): TGTGCCAGCAGCCTCCTAGCGGAGGGGCTCGAGCAGTACTTC. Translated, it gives CASSLLAEGLEQYF.

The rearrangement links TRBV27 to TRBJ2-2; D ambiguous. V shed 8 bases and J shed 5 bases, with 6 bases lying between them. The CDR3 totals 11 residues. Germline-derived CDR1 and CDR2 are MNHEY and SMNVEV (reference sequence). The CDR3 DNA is TGTGCCAGCCCCTTTACCGGGGAGCTGTTTTTT. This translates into CASPFTGELFF.

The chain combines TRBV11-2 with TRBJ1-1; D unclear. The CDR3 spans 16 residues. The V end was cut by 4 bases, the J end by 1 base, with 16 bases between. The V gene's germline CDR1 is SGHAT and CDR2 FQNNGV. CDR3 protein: CASSSLRGRRNTEAFF. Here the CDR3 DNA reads TGTGCCAGCAGCTCCCTTCGGGGTCGGCGGAACACTGAAGCTTTCTTT.

The CDR3 DNA sequence: TGTGCCAGCAGCTTAGATATGAACACTGAAGCTTTCTTT. Amino acid sequence: CASSLDMNTEAFF. The chain carries TRBV7-9 and TRBJ1-1; D remains unclear. Germline loops: CDR1 SEHNR, CDR2 FQNEAQ (reference sequence). Deletions cut 1 base from V and 0 bases from J, with 3 bases between. This CDR3 has 13 residues.

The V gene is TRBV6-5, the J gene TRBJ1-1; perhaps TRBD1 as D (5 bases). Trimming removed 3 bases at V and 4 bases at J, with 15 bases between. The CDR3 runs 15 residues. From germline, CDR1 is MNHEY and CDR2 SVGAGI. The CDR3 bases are TGTGCCAGCAGTTATGGCCGTCGGGGGTCCACTGAAGCTTTCTTT. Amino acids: CASSYGRRGSTEAFF.

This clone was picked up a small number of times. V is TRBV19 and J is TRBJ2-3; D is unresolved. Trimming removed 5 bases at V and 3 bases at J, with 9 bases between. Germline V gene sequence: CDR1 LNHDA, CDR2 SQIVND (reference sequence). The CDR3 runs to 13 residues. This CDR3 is CASSWVETDTQYF. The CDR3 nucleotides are TGTGCCAGTAGTTGGGTCGAAACAGATACGCAGTATTTT.

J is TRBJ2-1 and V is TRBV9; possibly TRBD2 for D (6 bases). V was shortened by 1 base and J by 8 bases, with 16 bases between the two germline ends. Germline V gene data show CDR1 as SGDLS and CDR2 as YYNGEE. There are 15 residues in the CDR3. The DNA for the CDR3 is TGTGCCAGCAGCGTACGATCTTGGGGGGAAGATGAGCAGTTCTTC. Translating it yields CASSVRSWGEDEQFF. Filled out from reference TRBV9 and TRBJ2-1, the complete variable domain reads DSGVTQTPKHLITATGQRVTLRCSPRSGDLSVYWYQQSLDQGLQFLIQYYNGEERAKGNILERFSAQQFPDLHSELNLSSLELGDSALYFCASSVRSWGEDEQFFGPGTRLTVL.

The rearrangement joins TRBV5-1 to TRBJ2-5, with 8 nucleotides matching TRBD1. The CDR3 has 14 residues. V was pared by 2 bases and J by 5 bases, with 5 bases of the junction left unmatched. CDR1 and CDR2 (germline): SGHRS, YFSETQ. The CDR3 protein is CASSFGRGRETQYF. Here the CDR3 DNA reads TGCGCCAGCAGCTTTGGCAGGGGGCGGGAGACCCAGTACTTC.

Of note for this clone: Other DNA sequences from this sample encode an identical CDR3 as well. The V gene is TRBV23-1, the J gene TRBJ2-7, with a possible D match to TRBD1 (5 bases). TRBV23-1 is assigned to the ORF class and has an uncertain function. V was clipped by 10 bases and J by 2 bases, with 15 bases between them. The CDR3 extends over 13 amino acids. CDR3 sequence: CAIPTEAPYEQYF. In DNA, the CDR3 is TGCGCCATCCCGACAGAGGCTCCCTACGAGCAGTACTTC.

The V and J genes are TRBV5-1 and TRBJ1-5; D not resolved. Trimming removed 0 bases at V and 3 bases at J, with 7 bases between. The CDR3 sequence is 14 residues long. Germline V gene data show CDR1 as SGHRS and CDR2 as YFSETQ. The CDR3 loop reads CASSLGEPNQPQHF. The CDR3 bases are TGCGCCAGCAGCTTGGGCGAGCCCAATCAGCCCCAGCATTTT.

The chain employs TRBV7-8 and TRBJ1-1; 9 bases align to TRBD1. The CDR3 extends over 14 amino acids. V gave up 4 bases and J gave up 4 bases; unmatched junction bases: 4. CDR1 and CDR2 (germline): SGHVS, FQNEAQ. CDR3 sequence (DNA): TGTGCCAGCAGCTCCCGGGACAGGGCCACTGAAGCTTTCTTT. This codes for CASSSRDRATEAFF.

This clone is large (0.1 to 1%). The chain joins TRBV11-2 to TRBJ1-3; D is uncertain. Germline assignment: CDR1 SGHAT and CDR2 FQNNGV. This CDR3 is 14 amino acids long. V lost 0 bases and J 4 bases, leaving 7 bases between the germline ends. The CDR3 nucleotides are TGTGCCAGCAGCTTAGATGTGTACGGAAACACCATATATTTT. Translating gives CASSLDVYGNTIYF.

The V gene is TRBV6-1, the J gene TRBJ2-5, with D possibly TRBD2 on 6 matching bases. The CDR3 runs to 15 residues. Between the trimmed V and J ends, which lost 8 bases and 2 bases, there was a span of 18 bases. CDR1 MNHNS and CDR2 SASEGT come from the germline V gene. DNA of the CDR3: TGTGCCAGCGACGCCGAAGGTGGGGGGCAAGAGACCCAGTACTTC. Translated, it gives CASDAEGGGQETQYF.

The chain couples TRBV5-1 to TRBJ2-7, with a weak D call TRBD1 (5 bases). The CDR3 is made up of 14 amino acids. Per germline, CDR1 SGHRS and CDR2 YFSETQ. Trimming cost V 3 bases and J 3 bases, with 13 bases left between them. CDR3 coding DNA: TGCGCCAGCAGCTCGTCGGACAACCGCTACGAGCAGTACTTC. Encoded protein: CASSSSDNRYEQYF.

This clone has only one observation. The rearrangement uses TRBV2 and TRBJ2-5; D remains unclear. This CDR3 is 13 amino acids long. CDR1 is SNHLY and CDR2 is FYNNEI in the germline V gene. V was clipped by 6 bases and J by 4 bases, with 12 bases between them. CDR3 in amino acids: CASSRDKIETQYF. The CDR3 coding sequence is TGTGCCAGCAGCAGAGACAAAATAGAGACCCAGTACTTC.

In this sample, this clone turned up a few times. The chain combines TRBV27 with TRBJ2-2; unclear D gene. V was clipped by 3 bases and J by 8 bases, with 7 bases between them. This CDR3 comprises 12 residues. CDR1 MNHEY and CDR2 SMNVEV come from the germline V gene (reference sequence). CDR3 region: CASSFLRGELFF. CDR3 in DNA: TGTGCCAGCAGTTTTTTAAGGGGGGAGCTGTTTTTT.

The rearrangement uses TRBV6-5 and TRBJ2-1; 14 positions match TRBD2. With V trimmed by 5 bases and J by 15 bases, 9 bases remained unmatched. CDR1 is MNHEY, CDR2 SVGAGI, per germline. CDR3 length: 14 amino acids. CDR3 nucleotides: TGTGCCAGCAGTCTTGGGACTAGCGGGAGCTCGCGGTTCTTC. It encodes CASSLGTSGSSRFF.

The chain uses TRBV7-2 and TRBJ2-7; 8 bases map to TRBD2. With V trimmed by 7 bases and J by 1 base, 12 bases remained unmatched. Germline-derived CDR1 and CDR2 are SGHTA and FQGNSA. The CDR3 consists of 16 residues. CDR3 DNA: TGTGCCAGCATCTCCGGGGGGGGGAGTGGATCCTACGAGCAGTACTTC. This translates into CASISGGGSGSYEQYF.

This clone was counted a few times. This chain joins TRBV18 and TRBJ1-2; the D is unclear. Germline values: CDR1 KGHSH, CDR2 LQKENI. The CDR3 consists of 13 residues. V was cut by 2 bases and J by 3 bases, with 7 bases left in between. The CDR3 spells CASSPSGYYGYTF. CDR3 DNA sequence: TGTGCCAGCTCACCATCGGGTTACTATGGCTACACCTTC.